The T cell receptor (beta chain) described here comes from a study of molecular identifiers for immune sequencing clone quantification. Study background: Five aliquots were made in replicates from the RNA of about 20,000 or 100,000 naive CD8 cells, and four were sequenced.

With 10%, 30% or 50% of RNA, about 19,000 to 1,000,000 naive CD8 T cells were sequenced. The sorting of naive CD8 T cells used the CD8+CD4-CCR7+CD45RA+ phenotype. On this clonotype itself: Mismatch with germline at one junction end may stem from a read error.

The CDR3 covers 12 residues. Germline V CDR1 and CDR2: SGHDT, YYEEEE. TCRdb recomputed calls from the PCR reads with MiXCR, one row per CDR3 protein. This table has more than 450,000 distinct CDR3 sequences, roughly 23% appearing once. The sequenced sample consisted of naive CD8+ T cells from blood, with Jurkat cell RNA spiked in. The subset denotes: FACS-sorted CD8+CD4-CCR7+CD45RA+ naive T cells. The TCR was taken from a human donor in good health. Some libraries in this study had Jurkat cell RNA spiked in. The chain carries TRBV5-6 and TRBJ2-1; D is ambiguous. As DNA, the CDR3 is TGTGCCAGCAGCTTGACCTACAATGAGCGGTTCTTC. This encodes CASSLTYNERFF.